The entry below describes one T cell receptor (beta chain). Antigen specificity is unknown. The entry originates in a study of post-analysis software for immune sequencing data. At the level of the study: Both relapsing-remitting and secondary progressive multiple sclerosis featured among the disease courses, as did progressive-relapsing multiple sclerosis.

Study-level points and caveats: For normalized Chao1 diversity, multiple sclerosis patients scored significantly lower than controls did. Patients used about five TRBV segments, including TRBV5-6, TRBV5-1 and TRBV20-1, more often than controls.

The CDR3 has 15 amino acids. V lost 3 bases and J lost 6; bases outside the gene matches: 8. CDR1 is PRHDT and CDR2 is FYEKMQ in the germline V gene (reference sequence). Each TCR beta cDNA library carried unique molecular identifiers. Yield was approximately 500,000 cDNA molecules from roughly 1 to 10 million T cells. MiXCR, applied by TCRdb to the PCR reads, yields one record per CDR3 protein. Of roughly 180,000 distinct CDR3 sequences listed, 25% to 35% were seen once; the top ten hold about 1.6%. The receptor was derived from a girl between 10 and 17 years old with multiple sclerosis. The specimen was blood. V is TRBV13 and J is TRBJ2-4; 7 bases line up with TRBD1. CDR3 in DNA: TGTGCCAGCAGCTTCAGACAGGGCCCGCTAAACATTCAGTACTTC. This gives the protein CASSFRQGPLNIQYF.